This TCR beta chain comes out of a study of blood T cell repertoires in COVID-19 (dated by TCRdb to the early 2020s). The study in broad terms: Collaborator samples came from the United States, Italy and Spain and covered acute and convalescent phases of COVID-19. Samples came from the ongoing ImmuneRACE study (first 160 participants) plus 1,254 subjects from 6 global collaborators. Sample metadata almost always included a de-identified subject ID, COVID-19 status, age in years and sex. Where available, HLA class I and class II types were obtained from metadata supplied by the sample provider rather than from assay-based typing. Deeply sampled blood TCRbeta repertoires from subjects exposed to, actively infected with, or recovered from COVID-19 were included in the dataset. The prospective study material was composed of cDNA or gDNA derived from T cells, B-cell-depleted T cells, or PBMCs. The repertoires were made available in a free public database intended to serve as a resource for research on the immune response to SARS-CoV-2.

On this clone: Its antigen target is currently unknown. No base quality values were provided; no much bigger clone lies one nucleotide off.

Overall results and qualifications from the work: Clinical and demographic metadata were provided uncurated, with the amount varying by source and participant.

TCRbeta CDR3 regions were amplified from genomic DNA using the immunoSEQ Assay, a bias-controlled multiplex PCR. Per the source publication's procedure: Within the assay, amplification of reference gene primers was used to estimate how many nucleated cells each sample contained. To quantify the absolute abundance of each unique TCRbeta CDR3 rearrangement, sequence reads were collapsed and filtered. For each sample, productive Simpson clonality was calculated as the square root of Simpson's diversity index across productive rearrangements. TCRdb re-hosts the immuneACCESS table, in-frame sequences only. Its copies lack some clones; in the studies checked, an unresolved V gene accounts for under half of them, and the cause for the rest is not known. V and J calls and clone size are copied from that table; D and trimming were computed from the DNA. The sample data list approximately 110,000 clones, and 75% to 90% of these were observed just once. The ten largest clones add up to 15% to 20% of the sample.

Each collaborating institution followed its own protocols to collect whole blood in K2EDTA tubes. Collaborator samples were shipped for TCRbeta analysis as frozen whole blood, isolated PBMCs, or DNA extracted from either sample type. Per the germline V gene, SGHRS is the CDR1 and YFSETQ is the CDR2. The CDR3 starts with the cysteine, ends with the phenylalanine, and has 16 residues. Only CDR3 DNA remains: 48 bases, in frame from the first base. V sheds 6 bases and J sheds 1 base, leaving 20 bases between their ends. The chain links TRBV5-1 with TRBJ2-7; matching of 6 bases hints at TRBD1 as the D gene. The sequenced sample consisted of peripheral blood. The TCR was taken from a woman in her sixties or seventies with acute or convalescent COVID-19. The bases read TGCGCCAGCACCCGGGGTTGGACAGAGGGTTCCTACGAGCAGTACTTC. The translation is CASTRGWTEGSYEQYF. Where the CDR3 stops, the reference TRBV5-1 and TRBJ2-7 genes take over; the full variable domain is KAGVTQTPRYLIKTRGQQVTLSCSPISGHRSVSWYQQTPGQGLQFLFEYFSETQRNKGNFPGRFSGRQFSNSRSEMNVSTLELGDSALYLCASTRGWTEGSYEQYFGPGTRLTVT.